This TCR beta chain originates from a study of T cells in Graves' hyperthyroidism and ophthalmopathy (dated by TCRdb to between 2017 and 2020). In the study overall: Peripheral blood was collected at initial diagnosis, before any treatment. Prospective prediction of ophthalmopathy was tested in an independent validation cohort consisting of 18 hyperthyroidism patients and 15 to 17 patients who later progressed to ophthalmopathy. In addition, the study compared T-cell repertoires in thyroid tissue and in blood from six Graves' hyperthyroidism patients. TCR Vbeta CDR3 sequencing of 120 to 150 peripheral blood samples (over 40 ophthalmopathy, roughly 72 hyperthyroidism and roughly 17 progressor patients) is reported in the paper. The 75 to 100 discovery patients were randomly divided into training and test sets at a 7:3 ratio. After blood sampling, hyperthyroidism patients were treated with methimazole at a starting dose of 30 mg daily, and ophthalmopathy patients were treated with high-dose intravenous methylprednisolone. To identify distinguishing TCR V-J signatures, a discovery cohort of about 95 patients was used, comprising 40 to 45 with Graves' ophthalmopathy and 55 to 65 with stable Graves' hyperthyroidism.

The germline V gene (reference sequence) specifies SEHNR as CDR1 and FQNEAQ as CDR2. The trim is 5 bases for V and 3 bases for J, with a gap of 11 bases between the germline ends. Inclusive of the bounding cysteine and phenylalanine, the CDR3 is 14 residues long. The DNA shown is the 42-base CDR3, in frame from base 1. Paper-wide results and their limitations: In validation, the model predicted progression to ophthalmopathy with around 71% sensitivity and 72.22% specificity, a median of 6.5 months before onset. Blood samples also contained most of the expanded thyroid clonotypes (frequency above 0.001), which suggests that blood repertoires may reflect thyroid immune responses. In cross-validation, a model built on a 13 V-J signature told ophthalmopathy apart from stable hyperthyroidism with less than 90% sensitivity and around 81% specificity, and in testing the same model reached 80%/75%. Sample size was not statistically predetermined, and blinding of investigators to group allocation was not performed.

Amplification of TCR beta CDR3 regions was carried out from RNA transcripts. For the first round of RT-PCR on the TCR CDR3, the HTBI primer set was used together with the Qiagen OneStep RT-PCR kit. Libraries were constructed in a second round of multiplex PCR, after which size selection and purification were performed. The libraries were sequenced on an Illumina HiSeq2000 using paired-end 100 bp reads. The source study handled its data this way. SOAPnuke was used to process the raw data, removing reads that contained adapters or uncalled bases, had a mean Phred below 15, or lacked an exact match to the constant primer or identifier. High-quality paired reads were merged using COPE v1.2.5, and each unique nucleotide sequence was defined as a clonotype. Clonotypes were aligned to IMGT TRBV, TRBD and TRBJ reference segments using MiTCR v1.1. The analysis included only V-J combinations with a frequency above 0.0001, which together covered roughly 99% of the repertoires. A TCS score was defined as the ratio between F50 (clonal expansion) and ExV (chaos), using BLOSUM62-based TCRdist between CDR3 peptides within each V-J. Welch's t-statistics and random forest reduced roughly 500 V-J features to roughly 13, which were used in a naive Bayes classifier (R e1071). In TCRdb, the public reads were trimmed at Q25 with fastp and aligned with MiXCR, with productive beta chains retained. Each CDR3 protein gets just one entry, which takes the most common genes and DNA from the rows behind it. The V and J calls, along with clone size, are taken from TCRdb and not from the paper's own processing. This sample gives about 200,000 distinct CDR3 sequences in total; roughly a sixth of them show up just once. The ten largest clones represent roughly 55% of the sample.

This clonotype was counted ten times or more. It has no known antigen specificity. No clone much larger than this one lies a single base away; base qualities are absent. Graves' hyperthyroidism was defined as stable when no progression to ophthalmopathy occurred over 18 months of follow-up. The hyperthyroidism patients were between 18 and 65 years old and newly diagnosed, with a disease duration of less than 2 months. Patients with uncontrolled infections, other autoimmune diseases, pregnancy or lactation were excluded. Diagnoses relied on clinical symptoms, serum thyroxine and TRAb, thyroid ultrasound and orbital computed tomography. PBMCs were isolated from roughly 10 ml of fresh peripheral blood by Ficoll-Paque density gradient centrifugation. Total RNA was extracted using Trizol reagent, and RNA quality was assessed on an Agilent 2100 Bioanalyzer.

The sequence was obtained from a woman aged 45 to 65 with Graves' hyperthyroidism. The sample consisted of blood. The chain uses TRBV7-9 and TRBJ1-5; perhaps TRBD1 is the D gene, with 6 bases matching. The CDR3 reads as follows: CASSAGQINQPQHF. The bases are TGTGCCAGCAGCGCCGGACAGATCAATCAGCCCCAGCATTTT. The entire variable domain, with the stretches around the CDR3 drawn from the reference TRBV7-9 and TRBJ1-5 proteins, is DTGVSQNPRHKITKRGQNVTFRCDPISEHNRLYWYRQTLGQGPEFLTYFQNEAQLEKSRLLSDRFSAERPKGSFSTLEIQRTEQGDSAMYLCASSAGQINQPQHFGDGTRLSIL.